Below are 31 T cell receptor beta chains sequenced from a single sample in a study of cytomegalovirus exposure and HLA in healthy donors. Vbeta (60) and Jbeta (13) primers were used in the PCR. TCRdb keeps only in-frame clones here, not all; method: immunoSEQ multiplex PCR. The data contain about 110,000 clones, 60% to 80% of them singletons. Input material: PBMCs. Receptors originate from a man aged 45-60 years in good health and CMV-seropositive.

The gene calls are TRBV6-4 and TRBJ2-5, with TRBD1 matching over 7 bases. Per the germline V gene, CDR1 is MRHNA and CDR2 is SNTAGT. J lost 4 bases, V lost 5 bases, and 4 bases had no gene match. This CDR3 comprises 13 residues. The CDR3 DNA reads TGTGCCAGCAGTACACGACAGGGAGAGACCCAGTACTTC. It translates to CASSTRQGETQYF.

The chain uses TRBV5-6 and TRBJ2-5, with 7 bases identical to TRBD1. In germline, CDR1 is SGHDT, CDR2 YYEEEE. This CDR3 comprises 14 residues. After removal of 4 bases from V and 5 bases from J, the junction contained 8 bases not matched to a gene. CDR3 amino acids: CASSPLDRRETQYF. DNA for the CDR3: TGTGCCAGCAGCCCGCTGGACAGGAGGGAGACCCAGTACTTC.

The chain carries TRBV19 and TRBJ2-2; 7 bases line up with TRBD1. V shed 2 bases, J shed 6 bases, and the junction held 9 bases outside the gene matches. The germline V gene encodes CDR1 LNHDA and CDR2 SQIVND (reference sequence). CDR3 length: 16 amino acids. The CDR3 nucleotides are TGTGCCAGTAGTATAAGACAGGGTGTATTGTCCGGGGAGCTGTTTTTT. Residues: CASSIRQGVLSGELFF.

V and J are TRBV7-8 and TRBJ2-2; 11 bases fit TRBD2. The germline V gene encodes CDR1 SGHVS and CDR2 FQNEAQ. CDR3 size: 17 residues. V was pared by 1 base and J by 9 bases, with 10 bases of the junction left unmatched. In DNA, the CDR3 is TGTGCCAGCAGCTTAGTTCTTAGCGGGAGGGTTTCCAGGGAGCTGTTTTTT. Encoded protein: CASSLVLSGRVSRELFF.

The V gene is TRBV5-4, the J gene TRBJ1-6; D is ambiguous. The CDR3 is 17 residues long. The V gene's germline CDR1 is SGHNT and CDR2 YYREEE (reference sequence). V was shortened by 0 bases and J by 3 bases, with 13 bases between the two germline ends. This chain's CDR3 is CASSLAGRNVYNSPLHF. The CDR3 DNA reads TGTGCCAGCAGCTTGGCTGGCAGAAACGTCTATAATTCACCCCTCCACTTT. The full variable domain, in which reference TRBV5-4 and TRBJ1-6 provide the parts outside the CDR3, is ETGVTQSPTHLIKTRGQQVTLRCSSQSGHNTVSWYQQALGQGPQFIFQYYREEENGRGNFPPRFSGLQFPNYSSELNVNALELDDSALYLCASSLAGRNVYNSPLHFGNGTRLTVT.

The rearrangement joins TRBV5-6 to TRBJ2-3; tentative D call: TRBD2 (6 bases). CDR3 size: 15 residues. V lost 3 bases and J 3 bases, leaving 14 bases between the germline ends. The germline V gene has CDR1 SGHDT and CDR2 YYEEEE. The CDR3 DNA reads TGTGCCAGCAGCTCCGGGACTCAAGGGACAGATACGCAGTATTTT. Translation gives CASSSGTQGTDTQYF. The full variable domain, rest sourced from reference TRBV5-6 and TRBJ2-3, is DAGVTQSPTHLIKTRGQQVTLRCSPKSGHDTVSWYQQALGQGPQFIFQYYEEEERQRGNFPDRFSGHQFPNYSSELNVNALLLGDSALYLCASSSGTQGTDTQYFGPGTRLTVL.

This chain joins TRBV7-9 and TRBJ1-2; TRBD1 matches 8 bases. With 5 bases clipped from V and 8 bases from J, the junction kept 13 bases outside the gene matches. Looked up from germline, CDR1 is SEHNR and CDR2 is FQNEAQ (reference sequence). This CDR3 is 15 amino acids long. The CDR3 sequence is CASSLLGGQGKGYTF. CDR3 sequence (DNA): TGTGCCAGCAGCCTCCTGGGCGGACAGGGCAAAGGCTACACCTTC.

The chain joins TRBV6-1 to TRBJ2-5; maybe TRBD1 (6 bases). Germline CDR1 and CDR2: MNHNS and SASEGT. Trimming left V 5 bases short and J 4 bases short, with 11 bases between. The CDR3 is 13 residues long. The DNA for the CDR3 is TGTGCCAGCAGTCGACAGGCTGGAGAGACCCAGTACTTC. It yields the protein CASSRQAGETQYF.

Here the CDR3 reads CASSLDSSHNQPQHF. The CDR3 DNA is TGTGCCAGCTCACTCGACAGTTCCCACAATCAGCCCCAGCATTTT. The V and J genes are TRBV18 and TRBJ1-5, with D maybe TRBD1 (5 bases). The V end lost 4 bases, the J end lost 3 bases, and 13 bases lay between the germline ends. CDR3 length: 15 amino acids. Per the germline V gene, CDR1 is KGHSH and CDR2 is LQKENI.

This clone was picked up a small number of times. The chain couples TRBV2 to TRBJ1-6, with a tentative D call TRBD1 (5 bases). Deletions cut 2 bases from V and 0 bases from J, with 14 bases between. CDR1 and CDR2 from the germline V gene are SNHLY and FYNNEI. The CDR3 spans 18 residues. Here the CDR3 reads CASSEQGSTSSYNSPLHF. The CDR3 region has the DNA TGTGCCAGCAGTGAACAGGGCTCTACCAGCTCCTATAATTCACCCCTCCACTTT.

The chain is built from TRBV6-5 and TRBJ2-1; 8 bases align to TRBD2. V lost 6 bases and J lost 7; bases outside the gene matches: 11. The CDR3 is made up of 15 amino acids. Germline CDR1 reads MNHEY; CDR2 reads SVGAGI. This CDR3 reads CASSYGRARRNEQFF. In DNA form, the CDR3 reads TGTGCCAGCAGCTACGGGAGGGCCAGGCGAAATGAGCAGTTCTTC.

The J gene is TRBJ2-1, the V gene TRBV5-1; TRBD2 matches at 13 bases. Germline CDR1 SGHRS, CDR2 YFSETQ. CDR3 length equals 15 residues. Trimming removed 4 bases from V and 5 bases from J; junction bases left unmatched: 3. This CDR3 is CASSPGTSGDNEQFF. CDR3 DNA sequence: TGCGCCAGCAGCCCCGGGACTAGCGGGGACAATGAGCAGTTCTTC.

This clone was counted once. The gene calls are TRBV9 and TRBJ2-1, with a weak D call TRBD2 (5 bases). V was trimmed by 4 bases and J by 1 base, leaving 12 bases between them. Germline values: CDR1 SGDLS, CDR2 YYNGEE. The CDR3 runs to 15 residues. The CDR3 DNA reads TGTGCCAGCAGCTCCCGCCCGGGGTCCTACAATGAGCAGTTCTTC. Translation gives CASSSRPGSYNEQFF.

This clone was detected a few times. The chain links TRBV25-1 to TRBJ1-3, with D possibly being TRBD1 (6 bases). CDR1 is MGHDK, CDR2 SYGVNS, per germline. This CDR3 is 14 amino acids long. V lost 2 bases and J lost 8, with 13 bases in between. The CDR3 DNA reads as TGTGCCAGCAGTGAAGGGGGCCCGTGGGACACCATATATTTT. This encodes CASSEGGPWDTIYF. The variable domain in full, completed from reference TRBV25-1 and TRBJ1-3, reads EADIYQTPRYLVIGTGKKITLECSQTMGHDKMYWYQQDPGMELHLIHYSYGVNSTEKGDLSSESTVSRIRTEHFPLTLESARPSHTSQYLCASSEGGPWDTIYFGEGSWLTVV.

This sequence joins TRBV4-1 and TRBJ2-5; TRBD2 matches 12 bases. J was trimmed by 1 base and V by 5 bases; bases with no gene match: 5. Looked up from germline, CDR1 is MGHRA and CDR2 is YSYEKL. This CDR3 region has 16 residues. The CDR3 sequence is CASSKGLAGGQETQYF. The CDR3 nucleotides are TGCGCCAGCAGCAAGGGACTAGCGGGTGGCCAAGAGACCCAGTACTTC.

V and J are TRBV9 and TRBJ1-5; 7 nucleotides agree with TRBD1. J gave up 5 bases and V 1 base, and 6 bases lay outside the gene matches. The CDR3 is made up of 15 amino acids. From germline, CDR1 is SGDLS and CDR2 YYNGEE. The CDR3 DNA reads TGTGCCAGCAGCGTAACAGACAGGGTGGATCAGCCCCAGCATTTT. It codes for CASSVTDRVDQPQHF.

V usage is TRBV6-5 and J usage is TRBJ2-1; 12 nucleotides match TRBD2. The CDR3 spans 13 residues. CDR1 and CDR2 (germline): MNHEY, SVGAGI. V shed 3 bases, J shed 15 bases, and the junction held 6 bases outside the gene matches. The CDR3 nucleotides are TGTGCCAGCAGTTATGGGCTAGCGGGAGGGCTGTTCTTC. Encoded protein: CASSYGLAGGLFF.

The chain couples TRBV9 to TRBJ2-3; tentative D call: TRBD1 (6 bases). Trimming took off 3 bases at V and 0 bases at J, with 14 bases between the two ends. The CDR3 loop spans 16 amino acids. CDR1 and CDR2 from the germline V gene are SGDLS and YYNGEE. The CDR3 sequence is CASSDKTGPSTDTQYF. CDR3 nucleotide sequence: TGTGCCAGCAGCGATAAGACAGGACCTAGCACAGATACGCAGTATTTT.

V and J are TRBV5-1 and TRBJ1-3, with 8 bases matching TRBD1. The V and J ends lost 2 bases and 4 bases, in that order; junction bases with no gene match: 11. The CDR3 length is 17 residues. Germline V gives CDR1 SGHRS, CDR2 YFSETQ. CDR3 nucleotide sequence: TGCGCCAGCAGCTTCTCTACACCCGGGACAGGAGGAAACACCATATATTTT. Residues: CASSFSTPGTGGNTIYF.

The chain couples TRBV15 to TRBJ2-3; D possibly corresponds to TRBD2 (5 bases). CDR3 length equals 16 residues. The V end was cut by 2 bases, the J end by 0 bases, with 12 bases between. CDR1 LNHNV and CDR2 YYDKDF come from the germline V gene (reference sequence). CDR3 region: CATSRLAGGSTDTQYF. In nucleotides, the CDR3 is TGTGCCACCAGCAGACTTGCGGGCGGGAGCACAGATACGCAGTATTTT.

The DNA for the CDR3 is TGTGCGGGGCTGGCGGAGAACACCGGGGAGCTGTTTTTT. Translated: CAGLAENTGELFF. The chain recombines TRBV7-2 with TRBJ2-2; maybe TRBD1 (5 bases). The CDR3 covers 13 residues. Germline V gene sequence: CDR1 SGHTA, CDR2 FQGNSA.

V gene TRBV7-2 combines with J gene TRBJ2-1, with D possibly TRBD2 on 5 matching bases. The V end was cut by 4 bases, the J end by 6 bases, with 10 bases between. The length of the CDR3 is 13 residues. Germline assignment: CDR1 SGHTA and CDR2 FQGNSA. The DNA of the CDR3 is TGTGCCAGCAGCTCTCTCGAGGGCAATGAGCAGTTCTTC. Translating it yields CASSSLEGNEQFF.

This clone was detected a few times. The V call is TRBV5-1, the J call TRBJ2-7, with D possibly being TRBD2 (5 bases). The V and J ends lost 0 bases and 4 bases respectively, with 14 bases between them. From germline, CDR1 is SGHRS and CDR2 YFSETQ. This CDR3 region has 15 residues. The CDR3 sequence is CASSLAPGRGYEQYF. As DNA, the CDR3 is TGCGCCAGCAGCTTGGCTCCTGGGAGAGGGTACGAGCAGTACTTC. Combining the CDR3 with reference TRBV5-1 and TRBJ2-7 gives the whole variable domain KAGVTQTPRYLIKTRGQQVTLSCSPISGHRSVSWYQQTPGQGLQFLFEYFSETQRNKGNFPGRFSGRQFSNSRSEMNVSTLELGDSALYLCASSLAPGRGYEQYFGPGTRLTVT.

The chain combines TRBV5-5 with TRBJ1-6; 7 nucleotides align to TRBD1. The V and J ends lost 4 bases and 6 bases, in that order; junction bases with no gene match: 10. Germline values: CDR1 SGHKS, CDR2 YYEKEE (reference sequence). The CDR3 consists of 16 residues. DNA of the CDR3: TGTGCCAGCAGCATACCCCTGACAGGGATTAATTCACCCCTCCACTTT. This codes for CASSIPLTGINSPLHF.

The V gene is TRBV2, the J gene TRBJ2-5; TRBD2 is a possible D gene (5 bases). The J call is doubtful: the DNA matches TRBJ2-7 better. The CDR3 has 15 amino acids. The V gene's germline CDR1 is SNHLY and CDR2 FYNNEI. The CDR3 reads CASSGLAVLVYEQYF. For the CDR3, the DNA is TGTGCCAGCAGTGGGCTAGCTGTCCTGGTTTACGAGCAGTACTTC.

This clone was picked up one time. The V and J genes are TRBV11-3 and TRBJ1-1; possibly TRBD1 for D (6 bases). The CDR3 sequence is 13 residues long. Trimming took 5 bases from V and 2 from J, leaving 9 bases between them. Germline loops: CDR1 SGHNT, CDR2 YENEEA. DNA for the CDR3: TGTGCCAGCAGCCCCAGGGGAAACACTGAAGCTTTCTTT. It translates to CASSPRGNTEAFF.

The CDR3 nucleotides read TGTGCCAGCAGCCCAGGACTCTACGAGCAGTACTTC. The encoded protein is CASSPGLYEQYF. This sequence joins TRBV7-2 and TRBJ2-5; D might be TRBD2 (5 bases). The better agreement between TRBJ2-7 and the DNA end casts doubt on the J call. Germline loops: CDR1 SGHTA, CDR2 FQGNSA. The CDR3 runs to 12 residues.

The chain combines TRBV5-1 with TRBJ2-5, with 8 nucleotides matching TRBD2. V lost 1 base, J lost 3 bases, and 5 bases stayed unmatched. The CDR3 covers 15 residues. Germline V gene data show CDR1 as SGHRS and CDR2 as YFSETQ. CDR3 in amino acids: CASSLTTAGEETQYF. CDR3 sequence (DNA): TGCGCCAGCAGCTTGACGACAGCGGGAGAAGAGACCCAGTACTTC.

The CDR3 coding sequence is TGCGCCAGCAGCCATCGTTGGGACAGGGCGGCCAGTCAGCCCCAGCATTTT. As protein: CASSHRWDRAASQPQHF. V is TRBV4-1 and J is TRBJ1-5, with 9 bases identical to TRBD1. J lost 6 bases, V lost 3 bases, and 12 bases had no gene match. The CDR3 covers 17 residues. CDR1 is MGHRA and CDR2 is YSYEKL in the germline V gene.

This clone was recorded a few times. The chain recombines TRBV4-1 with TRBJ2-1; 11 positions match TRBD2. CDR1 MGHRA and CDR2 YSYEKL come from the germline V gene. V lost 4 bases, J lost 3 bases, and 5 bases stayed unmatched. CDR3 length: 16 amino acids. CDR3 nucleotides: TGCGCCAGCAGCCCCCTAGCGGGAGGAAACTACAATGAGCAGTTCTTC. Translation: CASSPLAGGNYNEQFF.

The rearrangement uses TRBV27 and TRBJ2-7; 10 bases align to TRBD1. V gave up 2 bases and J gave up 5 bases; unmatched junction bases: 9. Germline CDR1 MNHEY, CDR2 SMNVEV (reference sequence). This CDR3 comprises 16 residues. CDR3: CASSLGQGTGEHEQYF. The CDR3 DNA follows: TGTGCCAGCAGTTTAGGACAGGGGACAGGGGAGCACGAGCAGTACTTC.